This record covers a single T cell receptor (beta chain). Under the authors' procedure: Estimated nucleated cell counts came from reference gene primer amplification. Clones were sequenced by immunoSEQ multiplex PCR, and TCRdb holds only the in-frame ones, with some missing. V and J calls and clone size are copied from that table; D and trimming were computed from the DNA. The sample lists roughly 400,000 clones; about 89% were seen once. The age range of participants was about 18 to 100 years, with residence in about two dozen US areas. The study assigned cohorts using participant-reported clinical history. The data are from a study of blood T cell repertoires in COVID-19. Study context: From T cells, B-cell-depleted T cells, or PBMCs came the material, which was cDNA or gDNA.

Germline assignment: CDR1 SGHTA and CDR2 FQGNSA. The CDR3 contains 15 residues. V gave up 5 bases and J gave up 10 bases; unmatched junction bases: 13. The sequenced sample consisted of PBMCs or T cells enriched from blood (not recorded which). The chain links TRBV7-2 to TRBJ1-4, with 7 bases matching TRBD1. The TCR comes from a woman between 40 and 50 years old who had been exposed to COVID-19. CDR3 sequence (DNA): TGTGCCAGCAGCCGCGAGTCGATGGCAGGGGGAAAACTGTTTTTT. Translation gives CASSRESMAGGKLFF. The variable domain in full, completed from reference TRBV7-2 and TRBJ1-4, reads GAGVSQSPSNKVTEKGKDVELRCDPISGHTALYWYRQSLGQGLEFLIYFQGNSAPDKSGLPSDRFSAERTGGSVSTLTIQRTQQEDSAVYLCASSRESMAGGKLFFGSGTQLSVL.